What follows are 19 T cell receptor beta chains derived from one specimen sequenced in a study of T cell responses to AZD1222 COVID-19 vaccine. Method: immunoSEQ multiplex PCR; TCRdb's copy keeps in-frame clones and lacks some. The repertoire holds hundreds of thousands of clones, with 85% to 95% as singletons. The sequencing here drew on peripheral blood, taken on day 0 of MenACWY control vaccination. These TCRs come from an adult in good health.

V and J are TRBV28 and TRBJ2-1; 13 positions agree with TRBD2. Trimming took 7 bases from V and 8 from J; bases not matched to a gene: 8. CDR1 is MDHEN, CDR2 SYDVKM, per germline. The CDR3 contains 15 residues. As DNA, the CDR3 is TGTGCCAGCAACCCCACCGGACTAGCGGGGGATGAGCAGTTCTTC. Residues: CASNPTGLAGDEQFF.

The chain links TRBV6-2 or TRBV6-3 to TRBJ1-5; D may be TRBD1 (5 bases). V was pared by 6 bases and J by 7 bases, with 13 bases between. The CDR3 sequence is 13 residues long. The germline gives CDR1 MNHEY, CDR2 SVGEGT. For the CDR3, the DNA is TGTGCCAGCAGCACCCAGGGAGGCCAGCCCCAGCATTTT. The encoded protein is CASSTQGGQPQHF.

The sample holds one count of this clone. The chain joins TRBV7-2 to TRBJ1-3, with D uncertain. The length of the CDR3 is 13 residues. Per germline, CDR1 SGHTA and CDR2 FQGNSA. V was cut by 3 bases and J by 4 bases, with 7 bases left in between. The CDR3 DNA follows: TGTGCCAGCAGCTTTGAATCCGGAAACACCATATATTTT. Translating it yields CASSFESGNTIYF.

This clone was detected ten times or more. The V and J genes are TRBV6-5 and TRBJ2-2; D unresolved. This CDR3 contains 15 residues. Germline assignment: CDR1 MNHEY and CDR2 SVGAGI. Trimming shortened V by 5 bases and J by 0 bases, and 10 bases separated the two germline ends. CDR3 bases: TGTGCCAGCAGTCAACTTAGCCCGAACACCGGGGAGCTGTTTTTT. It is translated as CASSQLSPNTGELFF.

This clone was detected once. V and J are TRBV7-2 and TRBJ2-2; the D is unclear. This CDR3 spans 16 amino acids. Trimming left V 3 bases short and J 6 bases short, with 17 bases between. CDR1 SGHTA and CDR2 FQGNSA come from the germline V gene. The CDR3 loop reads CASSLFGPGLAGELFF. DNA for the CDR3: TGTGCCAGCAGCTTGTTTGGACCGGGCTTGGCCGGGGAGCTGTTTTTT.

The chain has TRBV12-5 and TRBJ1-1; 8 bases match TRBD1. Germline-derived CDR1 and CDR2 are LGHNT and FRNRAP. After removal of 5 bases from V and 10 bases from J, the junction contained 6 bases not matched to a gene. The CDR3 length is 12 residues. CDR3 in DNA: TGTGCTAGTGGTCTTGGACAGGGTCGAGCTTTCTTT. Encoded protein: CASGLGQGRAFF.

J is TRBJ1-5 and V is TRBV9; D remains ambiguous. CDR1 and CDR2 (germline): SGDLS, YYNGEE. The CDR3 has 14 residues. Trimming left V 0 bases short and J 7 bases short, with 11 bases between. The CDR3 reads CASSVGKVGQPQHF. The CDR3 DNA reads TGTGCCAGCAGCGTAGGTAAGGTGGGGCAGCCCCAGCATTTT.

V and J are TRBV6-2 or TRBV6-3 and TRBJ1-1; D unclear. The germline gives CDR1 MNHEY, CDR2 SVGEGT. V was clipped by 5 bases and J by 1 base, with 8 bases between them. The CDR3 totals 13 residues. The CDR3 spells CASSDIANTEAFF. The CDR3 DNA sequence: TGTGCCAGCAGTGACATAGCGAACACTGAAGCTTTCTTT.

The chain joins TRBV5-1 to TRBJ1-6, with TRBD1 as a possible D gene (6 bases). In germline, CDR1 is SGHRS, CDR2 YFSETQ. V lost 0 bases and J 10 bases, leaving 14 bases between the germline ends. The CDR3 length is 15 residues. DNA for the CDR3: TGCGCCAGCAGCTTGGATGGGGGGGGCTCGTCACCCCTCCACTTT. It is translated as CASSLDGGGSSPLHF.

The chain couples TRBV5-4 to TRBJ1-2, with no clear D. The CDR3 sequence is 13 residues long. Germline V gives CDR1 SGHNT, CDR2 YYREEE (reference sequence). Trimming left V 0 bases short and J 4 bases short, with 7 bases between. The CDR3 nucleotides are TGTGCCAGCAGCTTGGAAAAAGCCTATGGCTACACCTTC. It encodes CASSLEKAYGYTF.

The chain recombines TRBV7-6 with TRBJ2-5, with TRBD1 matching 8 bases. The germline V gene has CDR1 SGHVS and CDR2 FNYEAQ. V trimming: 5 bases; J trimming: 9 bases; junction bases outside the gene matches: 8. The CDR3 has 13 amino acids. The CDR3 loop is CASSPTGAQPQYF. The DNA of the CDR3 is TGTGCCAGCAGCCCGACAGGGGCCCAGCCCCAGTACTTC.

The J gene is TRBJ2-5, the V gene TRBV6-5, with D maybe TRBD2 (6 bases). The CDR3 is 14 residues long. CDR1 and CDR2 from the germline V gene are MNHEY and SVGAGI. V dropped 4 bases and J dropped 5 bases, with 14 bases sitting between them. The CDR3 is CASSSRRLGETQYF. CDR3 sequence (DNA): TGTGCCAGCAGTTCTCGCCGACTAGGGGAGACCCAGTACTTC.

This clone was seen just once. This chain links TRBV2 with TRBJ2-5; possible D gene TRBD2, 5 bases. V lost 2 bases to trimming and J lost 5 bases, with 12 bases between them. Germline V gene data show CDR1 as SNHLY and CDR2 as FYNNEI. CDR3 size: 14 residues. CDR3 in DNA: TGTGCCAGCAGTGAAAGAAAACTAGGGGAGACCCAGTACTTC. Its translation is CASSERKLGETQYF.

CDR3 loop: CASSPRGNPNEQFF. CDR3 nucleotide sequence: TGTGCCAGCTCACCAAGGGGGAACCCCAATGAGCAGTTCTTC. This chain connects TRBV18 to TRBJ2-1, with D maybe TRBD1 (6 bases). CDR3 size: 14 residues. CDR1 and CDR2 (germline): KGHSH, LQKENI. The V end lost 2 bases, the J end lost 6 bases, and 11 bases lay between the germline ends.

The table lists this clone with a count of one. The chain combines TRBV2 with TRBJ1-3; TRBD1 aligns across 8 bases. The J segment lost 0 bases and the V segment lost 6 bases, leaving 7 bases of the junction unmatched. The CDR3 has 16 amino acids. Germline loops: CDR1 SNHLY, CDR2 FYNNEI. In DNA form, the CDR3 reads TGTGCCAGCAGCGGACAGGGCGCGTCCTCTGGAAACACCATATATTTT. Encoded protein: CASSGQGASSGNTIYF.

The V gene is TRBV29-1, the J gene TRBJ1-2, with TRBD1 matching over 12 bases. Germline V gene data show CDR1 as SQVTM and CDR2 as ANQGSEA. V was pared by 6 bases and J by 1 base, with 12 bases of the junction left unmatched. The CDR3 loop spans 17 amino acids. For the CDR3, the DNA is TGCAGCGTAGAAACCCGGGACAGGGGGCTTAGTAACTATGGCTACACCTTC. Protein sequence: CSVETRDRGLSNYGYTF.

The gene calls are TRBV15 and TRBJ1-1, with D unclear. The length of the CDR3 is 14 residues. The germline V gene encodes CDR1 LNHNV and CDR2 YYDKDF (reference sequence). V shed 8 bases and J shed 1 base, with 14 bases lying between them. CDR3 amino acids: CATRPFRGNTEAFF. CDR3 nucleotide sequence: TGTGCCACCCGCCCCTTTCGAGGGAACACTGAAGCTTTCTTT.

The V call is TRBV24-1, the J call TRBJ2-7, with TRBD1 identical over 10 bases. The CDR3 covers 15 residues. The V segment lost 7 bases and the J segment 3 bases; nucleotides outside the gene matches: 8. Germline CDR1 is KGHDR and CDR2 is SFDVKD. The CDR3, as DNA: TGTGCCACCAGCCCCGGGACAGGGGTTAACTACGAGCAGTACTTC. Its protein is CATSPGTGVNYEQYF.

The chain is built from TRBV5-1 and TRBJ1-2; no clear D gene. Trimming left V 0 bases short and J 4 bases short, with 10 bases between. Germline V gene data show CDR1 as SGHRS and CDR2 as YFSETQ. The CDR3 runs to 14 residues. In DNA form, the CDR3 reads TGCGCCAGCAGCTTGGCCCTCGGCAGCTATGGCTACACCTTC. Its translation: CASSLALGSYGYTF.